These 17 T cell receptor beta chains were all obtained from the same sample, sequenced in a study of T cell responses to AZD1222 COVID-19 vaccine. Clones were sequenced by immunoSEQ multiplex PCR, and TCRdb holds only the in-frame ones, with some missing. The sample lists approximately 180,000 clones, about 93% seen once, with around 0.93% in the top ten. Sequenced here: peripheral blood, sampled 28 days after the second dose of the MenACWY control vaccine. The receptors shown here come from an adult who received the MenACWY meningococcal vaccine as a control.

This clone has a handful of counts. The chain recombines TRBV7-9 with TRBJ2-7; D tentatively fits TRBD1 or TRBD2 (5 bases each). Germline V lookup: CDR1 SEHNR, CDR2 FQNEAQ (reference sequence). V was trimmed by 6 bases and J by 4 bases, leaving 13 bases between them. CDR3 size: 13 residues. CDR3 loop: CASREGLEYEQYF. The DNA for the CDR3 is TGTGCCAGCAGAGAGGGGTTGGAGTACGAGCAGTACTTC.

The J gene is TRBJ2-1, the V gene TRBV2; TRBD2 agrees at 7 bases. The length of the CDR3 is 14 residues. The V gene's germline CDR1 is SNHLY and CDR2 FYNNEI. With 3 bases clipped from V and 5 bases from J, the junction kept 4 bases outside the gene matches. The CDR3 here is CASSEREYNNEQFF. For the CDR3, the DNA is TGTGCCAGCAGTGAGCGGGAGTATAACAATGAGCAGTTCTTC.

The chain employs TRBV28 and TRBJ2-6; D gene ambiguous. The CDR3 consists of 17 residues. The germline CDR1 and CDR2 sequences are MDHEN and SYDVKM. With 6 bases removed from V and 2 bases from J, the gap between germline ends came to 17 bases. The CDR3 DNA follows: TGTGCCAGCAGACGTAGTCAGGCCGGCACTGGGGCCAACGTCCTGACTTTC. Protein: CASRRSQAGTGANVLTF.

This chain's CDR3 is CASSLYGFSNQPQHF. In DNA, the CDR3 is TGTGCCAGCAGTTTATATGGGTTTAGCAATCAGCCCCAGCATTTT. The V and J genes are TRBV28 and TRBJ1-5; D remains ambiguous. The germline V and J ends were trimmed by 1 base and 0 bases, with 7 bases remaining between them. The CDR3 runs 15 residues. Germline CDR1 MDHEN, CDR2 SYDVKM.

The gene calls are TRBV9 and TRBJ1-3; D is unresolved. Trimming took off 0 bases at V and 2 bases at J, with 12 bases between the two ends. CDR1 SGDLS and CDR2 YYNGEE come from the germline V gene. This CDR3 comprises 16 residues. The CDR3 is CASSVDSSPPGNTIYF. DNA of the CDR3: TGTGCCAGCAGCGTAGACTCCAGCCCCCCTGGAAACACCATATATTTT.

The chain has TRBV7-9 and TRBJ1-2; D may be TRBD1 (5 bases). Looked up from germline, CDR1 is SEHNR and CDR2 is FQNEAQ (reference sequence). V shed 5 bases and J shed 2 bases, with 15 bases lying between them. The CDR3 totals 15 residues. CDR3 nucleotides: TGTGCCAGCAGCACAGGAACCCCAGTCAACTATGGCTACACCTTC. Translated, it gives CASSTGTPVNYGYTF.

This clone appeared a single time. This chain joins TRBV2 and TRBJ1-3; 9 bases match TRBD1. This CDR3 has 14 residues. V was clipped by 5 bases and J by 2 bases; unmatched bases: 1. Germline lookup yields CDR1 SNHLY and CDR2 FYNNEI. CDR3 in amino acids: CASSRTGAGNTIYF. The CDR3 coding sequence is TGTGCCAGCAGTCGGACAGGGGCTGGAAACACCATATATTTT.

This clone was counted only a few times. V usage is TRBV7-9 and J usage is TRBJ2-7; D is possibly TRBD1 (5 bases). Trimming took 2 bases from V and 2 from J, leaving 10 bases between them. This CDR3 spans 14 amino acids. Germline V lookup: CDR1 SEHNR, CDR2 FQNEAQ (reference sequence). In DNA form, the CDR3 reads TGTGCCAGCAGCTTAAATCAGGGCCCCTACGAGCAGTACTTC. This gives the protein CASSLNQGPYEQYF. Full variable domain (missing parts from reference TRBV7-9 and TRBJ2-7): DTGVSQNPRHKITKRGQNVTFRCDPISEHNRLYWYRQTLGQGPEFLTYFQNEAQLEKSRLLSDRFSAERPKGSFSTLEIQRTEQGDSAMYLCASSLNQGPYEQYFGPGTRLTVT.

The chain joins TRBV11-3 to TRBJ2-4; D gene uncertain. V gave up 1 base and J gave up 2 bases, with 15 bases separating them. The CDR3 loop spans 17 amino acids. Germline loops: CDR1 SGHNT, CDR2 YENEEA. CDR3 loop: CASSLVPALGTKNIQYF. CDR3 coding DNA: TGTGCCAGCAGCTTAGTTCCAGCCCTAGGAACCAAAAACATTCAGTACTTC.

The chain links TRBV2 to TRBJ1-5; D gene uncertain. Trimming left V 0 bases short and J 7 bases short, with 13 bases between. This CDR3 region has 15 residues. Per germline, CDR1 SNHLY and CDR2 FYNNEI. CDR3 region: CASSEALSGWQPQHF. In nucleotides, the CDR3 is TGTGCCAGCAGTGAAGCATTATCAGGATGGCAGCCCCAGCATTTT.

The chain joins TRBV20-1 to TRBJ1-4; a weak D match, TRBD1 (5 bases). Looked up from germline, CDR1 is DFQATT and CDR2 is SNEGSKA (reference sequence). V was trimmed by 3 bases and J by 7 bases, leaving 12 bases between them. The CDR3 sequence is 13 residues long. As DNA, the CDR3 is TGCAGTGCTAGTCGGGGGTTGGGTGAAAAACTGTTTTTT. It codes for CSASRGLGEKLFF.

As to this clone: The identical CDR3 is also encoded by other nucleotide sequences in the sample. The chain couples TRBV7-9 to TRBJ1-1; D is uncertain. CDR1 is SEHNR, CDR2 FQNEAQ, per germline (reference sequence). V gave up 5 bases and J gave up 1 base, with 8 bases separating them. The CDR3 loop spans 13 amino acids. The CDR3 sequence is CASSLEGNTEAFF. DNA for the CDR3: TGTGCCAGCAGCCTCGAGGGGAACACTGAAGCTTTCTTT.

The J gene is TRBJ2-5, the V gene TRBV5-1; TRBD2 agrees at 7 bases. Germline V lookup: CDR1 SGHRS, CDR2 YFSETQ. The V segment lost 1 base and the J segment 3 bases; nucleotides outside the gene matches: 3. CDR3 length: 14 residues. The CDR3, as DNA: TGCGCCAGCAGCTTGTGGGCGGGGGAAGAGACCCAGTACTTC. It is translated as CASSLWAGEETQYF.

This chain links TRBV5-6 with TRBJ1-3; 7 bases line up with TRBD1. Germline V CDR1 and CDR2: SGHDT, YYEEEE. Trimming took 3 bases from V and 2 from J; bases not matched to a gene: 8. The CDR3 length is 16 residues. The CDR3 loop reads CASSWEGTVAGNTIYF. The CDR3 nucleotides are TGTGCCAGCAGCTGGGAAGGGACAGTCGCTGGAAACACCATATATTTT.

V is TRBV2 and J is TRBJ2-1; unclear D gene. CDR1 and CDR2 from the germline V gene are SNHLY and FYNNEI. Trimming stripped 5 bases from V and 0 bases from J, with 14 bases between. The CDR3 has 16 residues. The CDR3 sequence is CASSRSLSSSYNEQFF. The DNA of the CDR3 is TGTGCCAGCAGTAGGTCCCTTTCCAGCTCCTACAATGAGCAGTTCTTC.

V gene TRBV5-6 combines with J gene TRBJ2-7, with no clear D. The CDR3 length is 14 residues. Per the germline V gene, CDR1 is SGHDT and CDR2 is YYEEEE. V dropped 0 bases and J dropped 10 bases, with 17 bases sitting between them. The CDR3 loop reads CASSLAVPTLEQYF. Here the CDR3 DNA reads TGTGCCAGCAGCTTGGCGGTACCCACTCTGGAACAGTACTTC.

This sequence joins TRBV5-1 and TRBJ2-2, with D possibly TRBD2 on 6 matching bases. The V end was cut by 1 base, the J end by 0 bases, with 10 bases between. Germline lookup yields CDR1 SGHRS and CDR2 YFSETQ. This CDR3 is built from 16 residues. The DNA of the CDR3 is TGCGCCAGCAGCTTGTCGGCTAGCGCGAACACCGGGGAGCTGTTTTTT. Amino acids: CASSLSASANTGELFF.